One sample yielded the 29 T cell receptor beta chains listed below, sequenced in a study of T cells after yellow fever vaccination. TCRdb recomputed calls from the 5' RACE reads with MiXCR, one row per CDR3 protein. The sample yields around 600,000 distinct CDR3 sequences, more than 9% seen once. Source: PBMCs, taken on the day of the yellow fever booster vaccination. These receptors were obtained from a man aged 25-40 years who received the YFV17D yellow fever vaccine.

This clonotype was counted many times. The CDR3 spells CATSEGVFYEQYF. The CDR3 DNA reads as TGTGCCACCAGCGAGGGGGTTTTCTACGAGCAGTACTTC. The chain joins TRBV15 to TRBJ2-7; tentatively, D is TRBD1 (6 bases). This CDR3 contains 13 residues. The V end was cut by 5 bases, the J end by 3 bases, with 11 bases between. CDR1 and CDR2 (germline): LNHNV, YYDKDF (reference sequence).

This rearrangement joins TRBV6-5 to TRBJ1-1, with D perhaps matching TRBD1 (6 bases). Per the germline V gene, CDR1 is MNHEY and CDR2 is SVGAGI. V was clipped by 0 bases and J by 5 bases, with 16 bases between them. This CDR3 has 16 amino acids. The CDR3 region is CASSYSGFRGRTEAFF. The CDR3 DNA reads TGTGCCAGCAGTTACTCGGGCTTTAGGGGGAGGACTGAAGCTTTCTTT.

This clonotype showed up just a few times. This chain connects TRBV7-9 to TRBJ2-7; possible D gene TRBD1, 6 bases. Trimming pared 6 bases from V and 3 bases from J, leaving 18 bases between. Germline assignment: CDR1 SEHNR and CDR2 FQNEAQ (reference sequence). This CDR3 region has 15 residues. DNA of the CDR3: TGTGCCAGCAGGCCGACAGGTCCTGAGAGCTACGAGCAGTACTTC. It specifies CASRPTGPESYEQYF.

In this sample, this clonotype turned up many times. The chain links TRBV11-2 to TRBJ2-7; 7 bases align to TRBD1. V lost 5 bases, J lost 2 bases, and 6 bases stayed unmatched. Germline V gives CDR1 SGHAT, CDR2 FQNNGV. CDR3 length: 14 residues. The CDR3 nucleotides are TGTGCCAGCAGCCCTTACAGGGGCCCCTACGAGCAGTACTTC. It translates to CASSPYRGPYEQYF. Full variable domain (outside the CDR3, taken from reference TRBV11-2 and TRBJ2-7): EAGVAQSPRYKIIEKRQSVAFWCNPISGHATLYWYQQILGQGPKLLIQFQNNGVVDDSQLPKDRFSAERLKGVDSTLKIQPAKLEDSAVYLCASSPYRGPYEQYFGPGTRLTVT.

This chain joins TRBV13 and TRBJ2-7; D not certain. Trimming removed 5 bases at V and 3 bases at J, with 17 bases between. CDR1 and CDR2 from the germline V gene are PRHDT and FYEKMQ (reference sequence). The length of the CDR3 is 15 residues. For the CDR3, the DNA is TGTGCCAGCAGCAATAACCGGAACTTGCGCTACGAGCAGTACTTC. Protein: CASSNNRNLRYEQYF.

The sample holds a few counts of this clonotype. The chain has TRBV28 and TRBJ2-7; the D gene is possibly TRBD1 (6 bases). The CDR3 has 15 amino acids. Trimming took off 6 bases at V and 4 bases at J, with 19 bases between the two ends. Germline CDR1 is MDHEN and CDR2 is SYDVKM. The DNA for the CDR3 is TGTGCCAGCAGGGCGCCGGACAGCTTTAGTTACGAGCAGTACTTC. Translation: CASRAPDSFSYEQYF.

The gene calls are TRBV6-5 and TRBJ2-2; D ambiguous. The CDR3 loop spans 15 amino acids. The germline V gene encodes CDR1 MNHEY and CDR2 SVGAGI. V was shortened by 1 base and J by 5 bases, with 11 bases between the two germline ends. CDR3 nucleotides: TGTGCCAGCAGTTACTTTCCCGACGGAACCGGGGAGCTGTTTTTT. It is translated as CASSYFPDGTGELFF.

The sample holds a few counts of this clonotype. The chain recombines TRBV19 with TRBJ1-1, with TRBD1 matching over 10 bases. Germline values: CDR1 LNHDA, CDR2 SQIVND (reference sequence). The CDR3 sequence is 14 residues long. V lost 5 bases to trimming and J lost 6 bases; unmatched junction nucleotides: 6. CDR3 region: CASSFRDRGAEAFF. The CDR3 coding sequence is TGTGCCAGTAGTTTCCGGGACAGGGGAGCTGAAGCTTTCTTT.

Here the CDR3 DNA reads TGTGCCAGCAGCTTTACTACGCGGGAGGGCCAAAATGAGCAGTTCTTC. Its protein product is CASSFTTREGQNEQFF. This chain uses TRBV7-2 with TRBJ2-1; TRBD2 aligns across 9 bases. V lost 3 bases, J lost 7 bases, and 10 bases stayed unmatched. This CDR3 spans 16 amino acids. Germline V gene sequence: CDR1 SGHTA, CDR2 FQGNSA. The whole variable domain, remainder taken from reference TRBV7-2 and TRBJ2-1, is GAGVSQSPSNKVTEKGKDVELRCDPISGHTALYWYRQSLGQGLEFLIYFQGNSAPDKSGLPSDRFSAERTGGSVSTLTIQRTQQEDSAVYLCASSFTTREGQNEQFFGPGTRLTVL.

This clonotype was seen more than once but under ten times. The chain joins TRBV12-3 or TRBV12-4 to TRBJ1-5, with 8 positions matching TRBD1. CDR3 length: 15 amino acids. V lost 6 bases and J lost 0; bases outside the gene matches: 4. The CDR3 region has the DNA TGTGCCAGCAGAGCACAGGGGGATAGCAATCAGCCCCAGCATTTT. Its protein is CASRAQGDSNQPQHF.

This clonotype was counted between two and nine times. This rearrangement joins TRBV20-1 to TRBJ2-1, with 10 bases matching TRBD2. CDR1 and CDR2 (germline): DFQATT, SNEGSKA (reference sequence). V lost 4 bases to trimming and J lost 3 bases; unmatched junction nucleotides: 0. This CDR3 has 13 residues. CDR3 sequence: CSAIAGGYNEQFF. In nucleotides, the CDR3 is TGCAGTGCTATAGCGGGAGGCTACAATGAGCAGTTCTTC.

There are a few counts of this clonotype. This chain links TRBV10-3 with TRBJ2-3; 7 bases line up with TRBD2. This CDR3 spans 14 amino acids. Germline trimming cut 3 bases from V and 4 bases from J; bases unmatched to any gene: 4. Germline V gives CDR1 ENHRY, CDR2 SYGVKD. The CDR3 nucleotides read TGTGCCATCAGTGACAGGGAGGGTTCAGATACGCAGTATTTT. Translating it yields CAISDREGSDTQYF.

The rearrangement links TRBV4-2 to TRBJ2-1; 8 nucleotides line up with TRBD2. The CDR3 is 18 residues long. Germline CDR1 reads LGHNA; CDR2 reads YNFKEQ. After removal of 4 bases from V and 4 bases from J, the junction contained 15 bases not matched to a gene. Here the CDR3 DNA reads TGTGCCAGCAGCCCCGATAGGTTGGGTAGCGGGAATTACAATGAGCAGTTCTTC. It yields the protein CASSPDRLGSGNYNEQFF.

The chain is built from TRBV6-5 and TRBJ2-3, with TRBD2 as a possible D gene (7 bases). V was pared by 7 bases and J by 2 bases, with 16 bases between. The germline V gene has CDR1 MNHEY and CDR2 SVGAGI. CDR3 length equals 15 residues. CDR3 in DNA: TGTGCCAGCAAGAGCGGGACATCTAACACAGATACGCAGTATTTT. Translation gives CASKSGTSNTDTQYF.

This clonotype showed up just a few times. The V and J genes are TRBV7-9 and TRBJ2-5; TRBD1 matches 9 bases. The length of the CDR3 is 13 residues. CDR1 and CDR2 (germline): SEHNR, FQNEAQ (reference sequence). The V and J ends lost 6 bases and 4 bases, in that order; junction bases with no gene match: 3. The CDR3 nucleotides are TGTGCCAGCAGACAGGGGGCGGGAGAGACCCAGTACTTC. The encoded protein is CASRQGAGETQYF.

CDR3 in amino acids: CASSSRFVTGEAFF. DNA of the CDR3: TGTGCCAGCAGCTCGCGTTTCGTGACAGGGGAAGCTTTCTTT. The J gene is TRBJ1-1, the V gene TRBV7-2, with 7 bases aligning to TRBD1. V gave up 4 bases and J gave up 8 bases; unmatched junction bases: 10. Germline CDR1 SGHTA, CDR2 FQGNSA. The CDR3 runs 14 residues.

This clonotype was counted only a few times. This chain uses TRBV10-2 with TRBJ2-3; D unresolved. Germline CDR1 WSHSY, CDR2 SAAADI. This CDR3 contains 14 residues. V was cut by 3 bases and J by 4 bases, with 11 bases left in between. CDR3 residues: CASSETQFADTQYF. In DNA form, the CDR3 reads TGCGCCAGCAGTGAAACACAGTTTGCAGATACGCAGTATTTT.

This clonotype occurred a few times. The chain has TRBV28 and TRBJ2-3, with 12 bases matching TRBD1. CDR1 and CDR2 (germline): MDHEN, SYDVKM. With V trimmed by 7 bases and J by 2 bases, 16 bases remained unmatched. The CDR3 is 19 residues long. The CDR3 here is CASKPGQGALAAYTDTQYF. The CDR3 DNA sequence: TGTGCCAGCAAACCGGGACAGGGGGCCCTAGCGGCGTACACAGATACGCAGTATTTT.

This clonotype was seen a handful of times. V gene TRBV18 combines with J gene TRBJ2-1; TRBD2 matches at 11 bases. The length of the CDR3 is 15 residues. Germline V gene lookup returns CDR1 KGHSH and CDR2 LQKENI. The V segment lost 5 bases and the J segment 9 bases; nucleotides outside the gene matches: 9. The chain's CDR3 is CASSETSGTYGEQFF. The CDR3 nucleotides are TGTGCCAGCTCAGAGACTAGCGGGACATATGGTGAGCAGTTCTTC. The variable domain in full, completed from reference TRBV18 and TRBJ2-1, reads NAGVMQNPRHLVRRRGQEARLRCSPMKGHSHVYWYRQLPEEGLKFMVYLQKENIIDESGMPKERFSAEFPKEGPSILRIQQVVRGDSAAYFCASSETSGTYGEQFFGPGTRLTVL.

The chain uses TRBV5-1 and TRBJ2-4; D may be TRBD1 (6 bases). The CDR3 extends over 14 amino acids. V lost 0 bases, J lost 4 bases, and 8 bases lay in between. Per germline, CDR1 SGHRS and CDR2 YFSETQ. The CDR3 region is CASSLEGEKNIQYF. In DNA form, the CDR3 reads TGCGCCAGCAGCTTGGAGGGGGAGAAAAACATTCAGTACTTC.

This clonotype was counted at least ten times. The rearrangement links TRBV5-1 to TRBJ2-5; D unclear. CDR3 length: 14 residues. Trimming took off 0 bases at V and 4 bases at J, with 10 bases between the two ends. Germline V gives CDR1 SGHRS, CDR2 YFSETQ. CDR3 in amino acids: CASSLGTGGETQYF. The CDR3 DNA follows: TGCGCCAGCAGCTTGGGGACGGGTGGAGAGACCCAGTACTTC. The whole variable domain, filled in from reference TRBV5-1 and TRBJ2-5, reads KAGVTQTPRYLIKTRGQQVTLSCSPISGHRSVSWYQQTPGQGLQFLFEYFSETQRNKGNFPGRFSGRQFSNSRSEMNVSTLELGDSALYLCASSLGTGGETQYFGPGTRLLVL.

The chain joins TRBV7-8 to TRBJ1-6; weak D call: TRBD1 (6 bases). CDR3 size: 14 residues. V lost 11 bases to trimming and J lost 9 bases, with 20 bases between them. Per the germline V gene, CDR1 is SGHVS and CDR2 is FQNEAQ. CDR3: CAGGGALEGSPLHF. CDR3 in DNA: TGTGCCGGAGGGGGGGCCCTCGAGGGTTCACCCCTCCACTTT.

This clonotype was counted a few times. The V and J genes are TRBV3-1 and TRBJ2-5; D remains unclear. CDR3 size: 12 residues. The V end was cut by 10 bases, the J end by 4 bases, with 13 bases between. The germline V gene encodes CDR1 LGHDT and CDR2 YNNKEL (reference sequence). CDR3 loop: CATSPAGETQYF. As DNA, the CDR3 is TGTGCCACTAGTCCGGCCGGAGAGACCCAGTACTTC.

The V gene is TRBV7-3, the J gene TRBJ2-3; 7 bases align to TRBD1. The V gene's germline CDR1 is SGHTA and CDR2 FQGTGA. The CDR3 sequence is 14 residues long. V lost 5 bases to trimming and J lost 3 bases; unmatched junction nucleotides: 5. Here the CDR3 reads CASSHPGQTDTQYF. The CDR3 DNA is TGTGCCAGCAGCCATCCGGGACAGACAGATACGCAGTATTTT.

The V call is TRBV20-1, the J call TRBJ1-5; 8 nucleotides align to TRBD1. The CDR3 consists of 16 residues. Germline V CDR1 and CDR2: DFQATT, SNEGSKA (reference sequence). CDR3 loop: CSASGQGAFGNQPQHF. CDR3 nucleotides: TGCAGCGCGTCGGGCCAGGGGGCTTTTGGCAATCAGCCCCAGCATTTT.

The V and J genes are TRBV27 and TRBJ2-7; TRBD1 aligns across 8 bases. The CDR3 is 16 residues long. The J segment lost 0 bases and the V segment lost 4 bases, leaving 8 bases of the junction unmatched. Germline CDR1 and CDR2: MNHEY and SMNVEV (reference sequence). The CDR3 region has the DNA TGTGCCAGCAGTTCCGGGACAGGCTTTTCCTCCTACGAGCAGTACTTC. The encoded protein is CASSSGTGFSSYEQYF.

This clonotype was detected a few times. The rearrangement joins TRBV20-1 to TRBJ2-1; the D is unclear. Germline V lookup: CDR1 DFQATT, CDR2 SNEGSKA (reference sequence). The V and J ends lost 3 bases and 5 bases respectively, with 14 bases between them. The CDR3 is 14 residues long. The CDR3 DNA reads TGCAGTGCTAGGGACCCTATTTCCGACAATGAGCAGTTCTTC. Protein sequence: CSARDPISDNEQFF.

The genes are TRBV4-3 and TRBJ2-7; 11 positions match TRBD1. The CDR3 length is 17 residues. V lost 2 bases, J lost 2 bases, and 8 bases stayed unmatched. Germline loops: CDR1 LGHNA, CDR2 YSLEER. DNA of the CDR3: TGCGCCAGCAGCCAACTACCCCCGGGACAGGGGGCCTACGAGCAGTACTTC. The encoded protein is CASSQLPPGQGAYEQYF.

This sequence joins TRBV5-1 and TRBJ1-4, with D maybe TRBD1 (6 bases). The CDR3 consists of 15 residues. Deletions cut 4 bases from V and 6 bases from J, with 16 bases between. The germline V gene has CDR1 SGHRS and CDR2 YFSETQ. CDR3 sequence reads: CASSEQGTPYEKLFF. The CDR3 coding sequence is TGCGCCAGCAGCGAGCAGGGGACCCCTTATGAAAAACTGTTTTTT.